The subject of this entry is one TCR beta chain. The antigen remains unidentified. The junction had 14 bases not matched to a gene; V was cut back by 4 bases and J by 3 bases. Germline assignment: CDR1 SGHRS and CDR2 YFSETQ. This CDR3 is 17 amino acids long. Only in-frame clones appear in the TCRdb table, and some are missing; sequencing was by immunoSEQ multiplex PCR. The sample includes 75,000 to 95,000 clones, around four fifths of them seen just once. This sample is drawn from a study of glioma-infiltrating T cells after dendritic cell vaccination. The study, taken as a whole, reports: Higher pretreatment TIL content predicted longer progression-free time and survival.

Specified time point: after dendritic cell vaccination, including at tumor progression/relapse. The clonotype originates from a human donor with glioblastoma. The sequenced sample was blood, obtained after dendritic cell vaccination. The chain links TRBV5-1 to TRBJ1-1; 8 bases align to TRBD1. DNA for the CDR3: TGCGCCAGCAGCCCTATTGGCTTAGACAGGGGCTACACTGAAGCTTTCTTT. Residues: CASSPIGLDRGYTEAFF.